These T cell receptor beta chains were read from a single sample in a study of CD8 T cells in Susac syndrome. TCRdb re-called the immunoSEQ multiplex PCR reads with MiXCR, one entry per CDR3 protein. The sample lists 150,000 to 200,000 distinct CDR3 sequences; roughly 94% were seen once. The material sequenced was CD4+ T cells from PBMCs. The origin of the receptors is a human donor with multiple sclerosis. Each CDR3 is given with its conserved first and last residue. Each record gives: CDR3 protein, CDR3 DNA, D gene, J gene, V gene, clone size. D genes are given only for firm matches. Clone size is shown for a subset of rows, as once, few, many or a class of expanded clone.

CASSSISGTGELNTEAFF,TGCGCCAGCAGCTCCATATCCGGGACAGGGGAATTGAACACTGAAGCTTTCTTT,TRBD1,TRBJ1-1,TRBV5-1,-
CAWSLLTGFYNEQFF,TGTGCCTGGAGTTTACTCACAGGGTTCTACAATGAGCAGTTCTTC,-,TRBJ2-1,TRBV30,-
CASSFQDSLKTQYF,TGTGCCAGCAGCTTCCAAGACAGCCTCAAGACCCAGTACTTC,-,TRBJ2-5,TRBV5-6,-
CASSDRGQNTEAFF,TGCGCCAGCAGTGACAGGGGGCAGAACACTGAAGCTTTCTTT,TRBD1,TRBJ1-1,TRBV10-2,once
CASSWLVEVTDTQYF,TGTGCCAGCAGCTGGCTGGTAGAAGTAACAGATACGCAGTATTTT,-,TRBJ2-3,TRBV11-2,once
CASSTRTGPYEQYF,TGTGCCAGCAGTACTCGGACAGGGCCCTACGAGCAGTACTTC,TRBD1,TRBJ2-7,TRBV27,-
CASSRQTGQGGEKLFF,TGCGCCAGCAGCCGCCAAACTGGACAGGGAGGAGAAAAACTGTTTTTT,TRBD1,TRBJ1-4,TRBV5-1,-
CASSYSEGRDTVAFF,TGTGCCAGCAGTTACTCGGAGGGCCGGGATACCGTGGCTTTCTTT,-,TRBJ1-1,TRBV6-6,-
CASRSLDSNYGYTF,TGTGCCAGCCGTTCCTTGGACAGCAACTATGGCTACACCTTC,-,TRBJ1-2,TRBV12-3/TRBV12-4,-
CASSPSGEYGYTF,TGTGCCAGCTCACCCTCAGGGGAATATGGCTACACCTTC,-,TRBJ1-2,TRBV18,-
CASSIRGVGAFF,TGTGCCAGTAGTATCAGAGGGGTTGGAGCTTTCTTT,-,TRBJ1-1,TRBV19,-
CAISDRTTTSGANVLTF,TGTGCCATCAGTGACAGGACAACTACCTCTGGGGCCAACGTCCTGACTTTC,-,TRBJ2-6,TRBV10-3,-
CAWDSGTIDTQYF,TGTGCCTGGGACTCTGGGACCATTGATACGCAGTATTTT,-,TRBJ2-3,TRBV30,-
CASSQAGAGELFF,TGCGCCAGCAGCCAAGCGGGGGCCGGGGAGCTGTTTTTT,-,TRBJ2-2,TRBV4-1,-
CASSPGTSGSLSYNEQFF,TGTGCCAGCAGTCCCGGGACTAGCGGGAGTTTGTCCTACAATGAGCAGTTCTTC,TRBD2,TRBJ2-1,TRBV6-1,-
CASSQVWAGTYEQYF,TGCGCCAGCAGCCAAGTTTGGGCGGGAACCTACGAGCAGTACTTC,-,TRBJ2-7,TRBV4-3,-
CASSPDRHNTGELFF,TGTGCCAGCAGCCCTGACAGGCACAACACCGGGGAGCTGTTTTTT,-,TRBJ2-2,TRBV2,-
CSARREREQYF,TGCAGTGCTAGGAGGGAACGCGAGCAGTACTTC,-,TRBJ2-7,TRBV20-1,-
CASSRDRAEAFF,TGTGCCAGCAGCCGCGACAGGGCCGAAGCTTTCTTT,TRBD1,TRBJ1-1,TRBV12-3/TRBV12-4,-
CASGTGDSSGNTIYF,TGTGCTAGTGGGACAGGGGATTCCTCTGGAAACACCATATATTTT,TRBD1,TRBJ1-3,TRBV12-5,-
CASSQPGQSYPYEQYF,TGCGCCAGCAGCCAACCGGGACAGAGCTACCCCTACGAGCAGTACTTC,TRBD1,TRBJ2-7,TRBV4-1,-
CSVEPGAGRYF,TGCAGCGTTGAACCTGGGGCAGGGAGGTACTTC,-,TRBJ2-5,TRBV29-1,-
CASSSGDRVAEAFF,TGTGCCAGCAGTTCAGGGGACAGGGTAGCTGAAGCTTTCTTT,TRBD1,TRBJ1-1,TRBV12-3/TRBV12-4,-
CASSQVTLAGEKHEQYF,TGTGCCAGCAGCCAAGTTACACTAGCGGGAGAGAAGCACGAGCAGTACTTC,TRBD2,TRBJ2-7,TRBV4-2,-
CASNQFWTGNSGNTIYF,TGTGCCAGCAATCAGTTCTGGACAGGAAACTCTGGAAACACCATATATTTT,TRBD1,TRBJ1-3,TRBV28,-
CAWSAQGAGGYTF,TGTGCCTGGAGCGCCCAGGGGGCAGGTGGCTACACCTTC,TRBD1,TRBJ1-2,TRBV30,-
CSGGDGFFSYEQYF,TGCAGCGGTGGGGACGGCTTCTTCTCCTACGAGCAGTACTTC,-,TRBJ2-7,TRBV29-1,-
CASSPTGPGDTQYF,TGTGCCAGCAGCCCGACGGGCCCAGGGGATACGCAGTATTTT,-,TRBJ2-3,TRBV6-2/TRBV6-3,once
CASSYSRGSGNTIYF,TGTGCCAGCAGTTACTCGAGGGGATCTGGAAACACCATATATTTT,-,TRBJ1-3,TRBV6-5,-
CAWSPGTEKLFF,TGTGCCTGGAGTCCCGGGACAGAAAAACTGTTTTTT,-,TRBJ1-4,TRBV30,-
CASKADGNEKLFF,TGTGCCAGCAAGGCTGACGGGAATGAAAAACTGTTTTTT,-,TRBJ1-4,TRBV6-2/TRBV6-3,-
CSAVTGSATEAFF,TGCAGCGCCGTGACAGGGTCAGCCACTGAAGCTTTCTTT,TRBD1,TRBJ1-1,TRBV29-1,-
CASSPPGQGAYEQYF,TGTGCCAGCTCACCCCCAGGCCAGGGGGCCTACGAGCAGTACTTC,TRBD1,TRBJ2-7,TRBV18,-
CASSLLAGETREQYF,TGTGCCAGCAGCCTACTAGCGGGAGAAACGAGAGAGCAGTACTTC,TRBD2,TRBJ2-7,TRBV12-3/TRBV12-4,-
CASSQDGNSPLHF,TGTGCCAGCAGCCAAGATGGGAATTCACCCCTCCACTTT,-,TRBJ1-6,TRBV3-1,-
CASNGGQGADQPQHF,TGTGCCAGTAACGGAGGACAGGGGGCGGATCAGCCCCAGCATTTT,TRBD1,TRBJ1-5,TRBV19,-
CSVVRGGNQETQYF,TGCAGCGTTGTCAGGGGGGGGAACCAAGAGACCCAGTACTTC,-,TRBJ2-5,TRBV29-1,-
CASSQDWRGVYEQYF,TGTGCCAGCAGCCAAGATTGGAGGGGAGTTTACGAGCAGTACTTC,-,TRBJ2-7,TRBV3-1,-
CSSSPANTEAFF,TGCAGCTCATCTCCAGCGAACACTGAAGCTTTCTTT,-,TRBJ1-1,TRBV29-1,few
CASSARTGSGYTF,TGTGCCAGTAGTGCCCGGACAGGGAGTGGCTACACCTTC,TRBD1,TRBJ1-2,TRBV19,-
CSVEEVEWSEQFF,TGCAGCGTTGAAGAAGTGGAGTGGAGTGAGCAGTTCTTC,-,TRBJ2-1,TRBV29-1,-
CSAPLAGGHSRTDTQYF,TGCAGTGCACCACTAGCGGGAGGCCATTCCCGCACAGATACGCAGTATTTT,TRBD2,TRBJ2-3,TRBV20-1,-
CASSAHDWGQPSGNTIYF,TGTGCCAGCAGTGCCCACGATTGGGGACAGCCCTCTGGAAACACCATATATTTT,TRBD1,TRBJ1-3,TRBV25-1,-
CAKGQGRGETQYF,TGTGCCAAGGGACAGGGAAGGGGGGAGACCCAGTACTTC,-,TRBJ2-5,TRBV21-1,once
CASSDQSRKRDTEAFF,TGTGCCAGCAGTGACCAGTCTAGAAAGAGGGACACTGAAGCTTTCTTT,-,TRBJ1-1,TRBV27,-
CASSLGDEQFF,TGTGCCAGCAGTTTAGGTGATGAGCAGTTCTTC,-,TRBJ2-1,TRBV28,few
CSVGGSRDEQYF,TGCAGCGTTGGAGGGAGTCGGGACGAGCAGTACTTC,-,TRBJ2-7,TRBV29-1,-
CASSLALNQPQHF,TGTGCCAGCAGCTTAGCGCTCAATCAGCCCCAGCATTTT,-,TRBJ1-5,TRBV7-2,-
CASSIEGPSPGQAVKVNQPQHF,TGTGCCAGTAGTATAGAGGGCCCTTCACCGGGACAGGCTGTAAAGGTCAATCAGCCCCAGCATTTT,TRBD1,TRBJ1-5,TRBV19,-
CASSQGQDEKLFF,TGTGCCAGCAGTCAGGGACAAGATGAAAAACTGTTTTTT,-,TRBJ1-4,TRBV28,-
CASSWAGTDYEQYF,TGCGCCAGCAGCTGGGCAGGGACCGACTACGAGCAGTACTTC,-,TRBJ2-7,TRBV5-1,-
CASSFGNEQYF,TGTGCCAGCAGCTTTGGGAACGAGCAGTACTTC,-,TRBJ2-7,TRBV11-1,-
CSARDRGEKLFF,TGCAGCGCCCGGGACAGGGGGGAAAAACTGTTTTTT,TRBD1,TRBJ1-4,TRBV29-1,-
CASSSDGGLAGGEQYF,TGCGCCAGCAGCTCCGATGGGGGACTAGCGGGAGGCGAGCAGTACTTC,TRBD2,TRBJ2-7,TRBV5-1,-